What follows are 13 T cell receptor beta chains derived from one specimen sequenced in a study of T cell responses to AZD1222 COVID-19 vaccine. Some clones are missing from TCRdb's copy, which holds only in-frame ones; the method was immunoSEQ multiplex PCR. The sample includes over 100,000 clones, 85% to 90% of them seen just once. Here the sequenced sample was peripheral blood, taken on day 0 of AZD1222 vaccination. These receptors all stem from an adult in good health.

Only one count was recorded for this clone. Here the CDR3 reads CASSPNRAIRAPTEAFF. The CDR3 bases are TGTGCCAGCAGCCCAAATCGGGCGATTAGGGCGCCCACTGAAGCTTTCTTT. V gene TRBV14 combines with J gene TRBJ1-1; no reliable D call. Trimming removed 4 bases at V and 4 bases at J, with 22 bases between. The CDR3 spans 17 residues. The germline gives CDR1 SGHDN, CDR2 FVKESK.

The V gene is TRBV7-2, the J gene TRBJ2-6; 10 positions agree with TRBD1. The CDR3 contains 17 residues. In germline, CDR1 is SGHTA, CDR2 FQGNSA. With V trimmed by 2 bases and J by 2 bases, 3 bases remained unmatched. For the CDR3, the DNA is TGTGCCAGCAGCTTAAGACAGGGGGCAGCTGGGGCCAACGTCCTGACTTTC. It specifies CASSLRQGAAGANVLTF.

This chain joins TRBV7-2 and TRBJ2-1, with D perhaps TRBD1 or TRBD2 (5 bases each). CDR3 size: 17 residues. The V gene lost 1 base and the J gene lost 0 bases, with 13 bases spanning the gap. The germline CDR1 and CDR2 sequences are SGHTA and FQGNSA. This chain's CDR3 is CASSLVTTGSSYNEQFF. The CDR3 DNA reads TGTGCCAGCAGCTTAGTGACTACAGGTTCCTCCTACAATGAGCAGTTCTTC. Full variable domain (missing parts from reference TRBV7-2 and TRBJ2-1): GAGVSQSPSNKVTEKGKDVELRCDPISGHTALYWYRQSLGQGLEFLIYFQGNSAPDKSGLPSDRFSAERTGGSVSTLTIQRTQQEDSAVYLCASSLVTTGSSYNEQFFGPGTRLTVL.

The chain recombines TRBV4-3 with TRBJ1-1; a weak D match, TRBD1 (6 bases). Trimming stripped 0 bases from V and 1 base from J, with 9 bases between. The CDR3 spans 15 residues. The germline V gene has CDR1 LGHNA and CDR2 YSLEER. This CDR3 reads CASSQEPRGNTEAFF. CDR3 nucleotides: TGCGCCAGCAGCCAAGAGCCCAGGGGGAACACTGAAGCTTTCTTT.

The rearrangement uses TRBV2 and TRBJ1-6; no definite D call. V was shortened by 6 bases and J by 7 bases, with 7 bases between the two germline ends. This CDR3 contains 12 residues. Germline V gene sequence: CDR1 SNHLY, CDR2 FYNNEI. CDR3 DNA: TGTGCCAGCAGACAGCCAAATTCACCCCTCCACTTT. It codes for CASRQPNSPLHF.

The chain couples TRBV5-3 to TRBJ2-7; perhaps TRBD1 as D (5 bases). TRBV5-3 is treated as an ORF (open reading frame) with a function not yet certain. The CDR3 spans 15 residues. V was cut by 5 bases and J by 1 base, with 16 bases left in between. Written as DNA, the CDR3 is TGTGCCAGAAGTTTCTTTGGGGCAGATTCCTACGAGCAGTACTTC. Residues: CARSFFGADSYEQYF.

The chain employs TRBV2 and TRBJ1-4; a weak D match, TRBD1 (5 bases). V shed 8 bases and J shed 4 bases, with 14 bases lying between them. The CDR3 consists of 14 residues. Germline V CDR1 and CDR2: SNHLY, FYNNEI. In nucleotides, the CDR3 is TGTGCCAGCTTATGGGGACTGAGTAATGAAAAACTGTTTTTT. Translated, it gives CASLWGLSNEKLFF.

The chain couples TRBV7-2 to TRBJ2-3; 8 nucleotides match TRBD2. Per the germline V gene, CDR1 is SGHTA and CDR2 is FQGNSA. J lost 1 base, V lost 4 bases, and 4 bases had no gene match. The CDR3 runs 15 residues. This chain's CDR3 is CASSSKLAGTDTQYF. The CDR3 DNA is TGTGCCAGCAGCTCCAAACTAGCGGGCACAGATACGCAGTATTTT.

The genes are TRBV11-2 and TRBJ2-3; 9 positions match TRBD2. Germline V gene lookup returns CDR1 SGHAT and CDR2 FQNNGV. Trimming cost V 2 bases and J 2 bases; bases outside gene matches: 11. The CDR3 spans 18 residues. CDR3 sequence: CASSLLPGLARYTDTQYF. CDR3 coding DNA: TGTGCCAGCAGCTTACTGCCGGGACTAGCAAGATACACAGATACGCAGTATTTT.

V gene TRBV15 combines with J gene TRBJ1-5; D is ambiguous. Deletions cut 0 bases from V and 0 bases from J, with 12 bases between. The CDR3 covers 17 residues. The germline gives CDR1 LNHNV, CDR2 YYDKDF (reference sequence). The CDR3 DNA is TGTGCCACCAGCAGAGAATCTGTGGAGGATAGCAATCAGCCCCAGCATTTT. It is translated as CATSRESVEDSNQPQHF.

The J gene is TRBJ1-2, the V gene TRBV5-1; 9 bases line up with TRBD1. CDR1 SGHRS and CDR2 YFSETQ come from the germline V gene. The ends lost 0 bases at V and 11 bases at J; junction bases unmatched: 11. The CDR3 is 15 residues long. CDR3 sequence: CASSLDPGQGPTYTF. Here the CDR3 DNA reads TGCGCCAGCAGCTTGGATCCGGGACAGGGCCCTACTTACACCTTC.

This clone was seen a handful of times. The chain couples TRBV5-1 to TRBJ1-3; tentative D call: TRBD1 (5 bases). Germline CDR1 reads SGHRS; CDR2 reads YFSETQ. The V gene lost 3 bases and the J gene lost 4 bases, with 11 bases spanning the gap. The CDR3 loop spans 14 amino acids. CDR3: CASSWGPTGNTIYF. The CDR3 DNA follows: TGCGCCAGCAGCTGGGGACCAACGGGAAACACCATATATTTT. The full variable domain, with the rest looked up from reference TRBV5-1 and TRBJ1-3, is KAGVTQTPRYLIKTRGQQVTLSCSPISGHRSVSWYQQTPGQGLQFLFEYFSETQRNKGNFPGRFSGRQFSNSRSEMNVSTLELGDSALYLCASSWGPTGNTIYFGEGSWLTVV.

This chain links TRBV10-3 with TRBJ2-2, with D possibly being TRBD1 (5 bases). This CDR3 has 17 residues. Looked up from germline, CDR1 is ENHRY and CDR2 is SYGVKD. Trimming cost V 4 bases and J 3 bases, with 18 bases left between them. In nucleotides, the CDR3 is TGTGCCATCAGTGGTCCCCGTCGGCAGGGCCACACCGGGGAGCTGTTTTTT. Its protein is CAISGPRRQGHTGELFF.